This T cell receptor beta chain was identified during a study of T cells expressing NK-cell markers. Findings and limits, study-wide: The study found dominant NKG2C+ clonotypes at roughly 1.0-7.5% of CD8+ T cells in over 5 donors. Expanded NKG2C+ T cell clones had unclear HCMV specificity. In four donors, dominant clonotypes made up about 28.3-65% of CD3+CD56-NKG2C+ cells.

As concerns this clonotype: The target antigen is unknown.

CDR3 length: 15 amino acids. From germline, CDR1 is SGHTA and CDR2 FQGTGA. TCRdb re-called the 5' RACE reads; one entry per CDR3 protein, DNA not given. The sample has roughly 180,000 distinct CDR3 sequences. The sequenced sample consisted of blood T cells: a sorted CD56 or NKG2C T cell subset, CD4+ or CD8+ T cells, or bulk PBMC T cells (not recorded which). The TCR sequence derives from a man between 18 and 69 years old in good health. The gene calls are TRBV7-3 and TRBJ2-7; TCRdb designates TRBD2, a call that cannot be tested without DNA. CDR3: CASSLIAGAGYEQYF.